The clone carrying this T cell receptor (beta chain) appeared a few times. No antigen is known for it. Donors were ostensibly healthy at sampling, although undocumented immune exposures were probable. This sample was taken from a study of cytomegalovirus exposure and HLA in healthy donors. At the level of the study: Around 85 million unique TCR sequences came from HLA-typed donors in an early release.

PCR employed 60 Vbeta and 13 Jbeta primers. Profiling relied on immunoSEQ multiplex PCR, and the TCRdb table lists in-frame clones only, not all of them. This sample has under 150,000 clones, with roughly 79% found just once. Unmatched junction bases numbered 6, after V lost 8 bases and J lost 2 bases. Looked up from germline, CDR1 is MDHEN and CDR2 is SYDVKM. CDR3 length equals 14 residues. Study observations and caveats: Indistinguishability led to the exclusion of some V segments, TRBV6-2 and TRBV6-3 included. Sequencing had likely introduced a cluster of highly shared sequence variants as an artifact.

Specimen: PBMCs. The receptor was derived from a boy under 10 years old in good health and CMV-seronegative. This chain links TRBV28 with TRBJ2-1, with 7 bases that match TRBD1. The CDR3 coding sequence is TGTGCCAGCCAACAGGGGCGTCCCTACAATGAGCAGTTCTTC. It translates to CASQQGRPYNEQFF. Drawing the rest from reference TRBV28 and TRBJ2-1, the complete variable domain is DVKVTQSSRYLVKRTGEKVFLECVQDMDHENMFWYRQDPGLGLRLIYFSYDVKMKEKGDIPEGYSVSREKKERFSLILESASTNQTSMYLCASQQGRPYNEQFFGPGTRLTVL.